This T cell receptor beta chain was found in a study of Graves' ophthalmopathy and Graves' hyperthyroidism. Study outcomes and limitations: Ophthalmopathy progression was predicted by the model at 55% to 71% sensitivity and about 74% specificity.

The stable label applied to hyperthyroidism with no ophthalmopathy within 18 months of follow-up. The length of the CDR3 is 12 residues. Trimming cost V 6 bases and J 9 bases, with 14 bases left between them. Germline V gene data show CDR1 as SGHTA and CDR2 as FQGTGA. RNA served as the template for amplifying TCR beta CDR3 regions. RT-PCR with HTBI primers came first, then second-round multiplex PCR. TCRdb reprocessed the multiplex PCR reads via MiXCR and lists one record per CDR3 protein. The sample consists of hundreds of thousands of distinct CDR3 sequences, roughly 21% of them appearing once. This clonotype was counted between two and nine times. Antigen specificity is unknown.

The specimen sequenced was peripheral blood. The chain couples TRBV7-3 to TRBJ1-1; D is unclear. This TCR was recovered from a young woman with stable Graves' hyperthyroidism. The CDR3 here is CASSSASLQAFF. CDR3 bases: TGTGCCAGCAGTTCTGCCTCCCTCCAAGCTTTCTTT.